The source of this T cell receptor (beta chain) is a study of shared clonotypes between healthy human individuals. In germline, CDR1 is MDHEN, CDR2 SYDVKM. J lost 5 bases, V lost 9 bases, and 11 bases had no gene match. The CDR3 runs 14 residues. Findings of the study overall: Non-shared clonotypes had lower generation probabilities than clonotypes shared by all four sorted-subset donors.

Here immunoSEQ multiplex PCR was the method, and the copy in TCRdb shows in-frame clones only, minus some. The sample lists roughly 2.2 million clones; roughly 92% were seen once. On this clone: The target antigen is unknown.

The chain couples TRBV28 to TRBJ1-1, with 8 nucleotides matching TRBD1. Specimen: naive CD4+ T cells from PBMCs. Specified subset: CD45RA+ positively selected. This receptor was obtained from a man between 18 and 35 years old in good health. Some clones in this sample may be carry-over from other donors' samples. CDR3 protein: CASGTGIFGTEAFF. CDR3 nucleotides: TGTGCCAGTGGGACAGGAATTTTCGGGACTGAAGCTTTCTTT.